This T cell receptor (beta chain) was documented in a study of cytomegalovirus exposure and HLA in healthy donors. Findings and caveats of the study: Earlier findings revealed that most TCR beta V segments proved productive either about 87% or about 30% of the time.

Note on this clone: Its specificity is unknown.

The study ran its PCR with 60 Vbeta and 13 Jbeta primers. The method was immunoSEQ multiplex PCR; TCRdb's version includes in-frame clones alone and lacks a portion of them. The table shows about 140,000 clones, with roughly four fifths occurring only once. The germline V and J ends were trimmed by 4 bases and 3 bases, with 8 bases remaining between them. The CDR3 is 13 amino acids. Looked up from germline, CDR1 is SGHRS and CDR2 is YFSETQ. The sample taken for sequencing was PBMCs. The sequence came from a female donor in good health and CMV-seronegative. The chain combines TRBV5-1 with TRBJ2-1; weak D call: TRBD2 (6 bases). Written as DNA, the CDR3 is TGCGCCAGCAGCACCGGGAGCTACAATGAGCAGTTCTTC. Residues: CASSTGSYNEQFF.